This T cell receptor beta chain was obtained from a study of T cell clonality in common variable immunodeficiency. Findings and limits, study-wide: Patient heterogeneity in the CVID cohort limited correlations between repertoire features and clinical complications. Fewer TCRbeta clones were shared among CVID subjects than controls. T cell subpopulation sequencing would be needed to explain CVID clonality.

Only in-frame clones appear in the TCRdb table, and some are missing; sequencing was by immunoSEQ multiplex PCR. The profile covers about 43,000 clones, none occurring a single time. This clone was observed at least ten times. Its antigen is not known. Read sequence stops 3 residues before the CDR3 end, and the germline J gene provides the missing end. The CDR3 loop spans 16 amino acids. CDR1 is MGHRA, CDR2 YSYEKL, per germline. V was clipped by 4 bases and J by 5 bases, with 19 bases between them. The chain has TRBV4-1 and TRBJ2-3, with D possibly being TRBD2 (6 bases). The clonotype was recovered from a person aged 18 to 70 in good health. Sequences were obtained from peripheral blood mononuclear cells. The CDR3: CASSLQGGFSLDTQYF. The CDR3 DNA, read in part, is TGCGCCAGCAGCCTCCAGGGAGGTTTTAGTTTAGATACG.